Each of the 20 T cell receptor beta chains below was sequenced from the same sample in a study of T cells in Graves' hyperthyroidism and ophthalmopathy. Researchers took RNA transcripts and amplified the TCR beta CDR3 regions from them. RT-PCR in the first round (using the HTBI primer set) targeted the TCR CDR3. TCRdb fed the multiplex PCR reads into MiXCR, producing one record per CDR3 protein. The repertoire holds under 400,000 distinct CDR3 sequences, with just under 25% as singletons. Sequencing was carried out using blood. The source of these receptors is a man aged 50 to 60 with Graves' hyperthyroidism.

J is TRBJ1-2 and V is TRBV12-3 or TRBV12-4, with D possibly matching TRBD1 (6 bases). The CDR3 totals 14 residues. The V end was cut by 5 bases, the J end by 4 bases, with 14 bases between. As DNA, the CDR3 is TGTGCCAGCAGTATCAACAGGGAGGGCTATGGCTACACCTTC. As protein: CASSINREGYGYTF.

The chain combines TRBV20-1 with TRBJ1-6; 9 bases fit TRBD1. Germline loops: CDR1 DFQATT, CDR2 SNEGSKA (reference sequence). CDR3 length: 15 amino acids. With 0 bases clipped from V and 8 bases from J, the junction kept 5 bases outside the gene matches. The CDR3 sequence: CSARDGTGWDSPLHF. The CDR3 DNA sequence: TGCAGTGCTAGAGACGGGACAGGGTGGGATTCACCCCTCCACTTT.

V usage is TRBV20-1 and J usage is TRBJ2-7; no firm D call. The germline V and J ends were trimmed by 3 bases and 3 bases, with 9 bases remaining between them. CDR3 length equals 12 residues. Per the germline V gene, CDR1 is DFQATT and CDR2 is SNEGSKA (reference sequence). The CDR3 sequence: CSARLYGYEQYF. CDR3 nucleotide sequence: TGCAGTGCTAGGCTATACGGCTACGAGCAGTACTTC.

CDR3 DNA: TGTGCCAGCAGCTTAGTAGGCCCCTCGAACACCGGGGAGCTGTTTTTT. Protein: CASSLVGPSNTGELFF. The rearrangement joins TRBV11-3 to TRBJ2-2; D unresolved. The CDR3 totals 16 residues. CDR1 is SGHNT and CDR2 is YENEEA in the germline V gene. V lost 1 base to trimming and J lost 0 bases, with 9 bases between them.

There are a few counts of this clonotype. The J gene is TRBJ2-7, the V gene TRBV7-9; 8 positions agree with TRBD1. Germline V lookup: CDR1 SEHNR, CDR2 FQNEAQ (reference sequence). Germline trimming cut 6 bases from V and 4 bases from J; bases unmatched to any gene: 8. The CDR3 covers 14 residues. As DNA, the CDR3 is TGTGCCAGCAGTCCTCCGGACAGGGTTTACGAGCAGTACTTC. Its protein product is CASSPPDRVYEQYF.

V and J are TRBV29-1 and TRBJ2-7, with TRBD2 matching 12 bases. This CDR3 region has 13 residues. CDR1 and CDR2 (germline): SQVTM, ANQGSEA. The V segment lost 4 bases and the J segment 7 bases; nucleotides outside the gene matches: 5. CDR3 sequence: CSVARLAGEEQYF. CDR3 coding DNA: TGCAGCGTTGCCAGACTAGCGGGAGAAGAGCAGTACTTC.

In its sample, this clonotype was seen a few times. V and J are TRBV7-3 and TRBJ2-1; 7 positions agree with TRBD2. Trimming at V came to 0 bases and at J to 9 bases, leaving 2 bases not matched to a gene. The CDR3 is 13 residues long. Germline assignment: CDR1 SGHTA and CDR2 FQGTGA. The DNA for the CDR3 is TGTGCCAGCAGCTTAACCGGGAGGTCTGAGCAGTTCTTC. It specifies CASSLTGRSEQFF. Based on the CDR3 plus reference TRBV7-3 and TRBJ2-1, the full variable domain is GAGVSQTPSNKVTEKGKYVELRCDPISGHTALYWYRQSLGQGPEFLIYFQGTGAADDSGLPNDRFFAVRPEGSVSTLKIQRTERGDSAVYLCASSLTGRSEQFFGPGTRLTVL.

The DNA for the CDR3 is TGTGCCAGCAGTGAATCCGTTGACCAGCCCCAGCATTTT. Translation gives CASSESVDQPQHF. This chain links TRBV6-1 with TRBJ1-5, with D unresolved. Per germline, CDR1 MNHNS and CDR2 SASEGT. V was pared by 2 bases and J by 7 bases, with 9 bases between. This CDR3 has 13 residues.

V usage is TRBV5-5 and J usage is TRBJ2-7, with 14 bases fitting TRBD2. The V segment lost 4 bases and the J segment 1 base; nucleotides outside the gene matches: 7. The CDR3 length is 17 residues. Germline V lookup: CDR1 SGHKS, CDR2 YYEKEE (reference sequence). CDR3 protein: CASSPGRLAGGSYEQYF. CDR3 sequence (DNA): TGTGCCAGCAGCCCCGGTCGACTAGCGGGAGGGTCCTACGAGCAGTACTTC.

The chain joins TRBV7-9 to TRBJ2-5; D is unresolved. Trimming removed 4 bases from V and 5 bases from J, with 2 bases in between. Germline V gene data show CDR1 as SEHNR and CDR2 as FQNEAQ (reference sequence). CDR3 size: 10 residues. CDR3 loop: CASSSETQYF. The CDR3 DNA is TGTGCCAGCAGCTCGGAGACCCAGTACTTC.

The CDR3 sequence: CASSSTQGEIGNEQFF. CDR3 sequence (DNA): TGTGCCAGCAGCTCAACGCAGGGGGAAATTGGCAATGAGCAGTTCTTC. V gene TRBV7-9 combines with J gene TRBJ2-1; 7 nucleotides align to TRBD1. V was pared by 4 bases and J by 6 bases, with 12 bases of the junction left unmatched. The CDR3 spans 16 residues. The germline gives CDR1 SEHNR, CDR2 FQNEAQ (reference sequence).

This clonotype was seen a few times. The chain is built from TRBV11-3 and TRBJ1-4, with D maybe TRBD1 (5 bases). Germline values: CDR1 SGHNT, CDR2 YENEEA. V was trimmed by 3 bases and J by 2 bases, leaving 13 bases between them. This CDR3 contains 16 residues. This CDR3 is CASSFGGGPTNEKLFF. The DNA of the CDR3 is TGTGCCAGCAGCTTCGGGGGAGGCCCCACTAATGAAAAACTGTTTTTT.

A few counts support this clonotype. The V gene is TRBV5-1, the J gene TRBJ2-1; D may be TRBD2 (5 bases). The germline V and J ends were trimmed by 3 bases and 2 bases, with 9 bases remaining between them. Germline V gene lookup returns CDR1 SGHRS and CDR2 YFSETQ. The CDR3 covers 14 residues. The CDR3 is CASSSRGTYNEQFF. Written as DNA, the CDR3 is TGCGCCAGCAGCTCCCGGGGTACCTACAATGAGCAGTTCTTC.

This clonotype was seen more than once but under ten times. The CDR3 DNA sequence: TGTGCCAGCAGCGTAGGAAATAGCGGGAGAACAGATACGCAGTATTTT. Protein product: CASSVGNSGRTDTQYF. This rearrangement joins TRBV9 to TRBJ2-3; 9 bases are shared with TRBD2. The germline V gene has CDR1 SGDLS and CDR2 YYNGEE. J gave up 3 bases and V 0 bases, and 5 bases lay outside the gene matches. The length of the CDR3 is 16 residues.

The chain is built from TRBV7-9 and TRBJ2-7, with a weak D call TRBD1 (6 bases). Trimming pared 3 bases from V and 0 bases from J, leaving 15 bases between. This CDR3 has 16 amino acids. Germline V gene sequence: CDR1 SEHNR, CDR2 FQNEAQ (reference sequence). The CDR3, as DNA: TGTGCCAGCAGCTTGGGGGACACCTACTCCTCCTACGAGCAGTACTTC. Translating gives CASSLGDTYSSYEQYF.

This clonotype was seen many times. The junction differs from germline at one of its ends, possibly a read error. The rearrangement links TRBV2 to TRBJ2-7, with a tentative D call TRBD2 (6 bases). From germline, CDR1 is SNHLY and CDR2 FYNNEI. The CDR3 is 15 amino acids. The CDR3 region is CASSETPTSSHEQYF. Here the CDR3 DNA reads TGTGCCAGCAGTGAAACCCCAACTAGCTCCCACGAGCAGTACTTC.

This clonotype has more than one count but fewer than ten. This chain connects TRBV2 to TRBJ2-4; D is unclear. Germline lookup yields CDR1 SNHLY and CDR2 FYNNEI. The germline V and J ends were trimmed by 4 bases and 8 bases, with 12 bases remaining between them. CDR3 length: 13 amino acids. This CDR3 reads CASSGLVEYIQYF. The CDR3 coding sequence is TGTGCCAGCAGTGGATTGGTAGAGTACATTCAGTACTTC.

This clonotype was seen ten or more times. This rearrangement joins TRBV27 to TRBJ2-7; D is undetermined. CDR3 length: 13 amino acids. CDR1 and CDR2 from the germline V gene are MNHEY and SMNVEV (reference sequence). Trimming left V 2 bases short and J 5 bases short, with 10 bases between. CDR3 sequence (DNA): TGTGCCAGCAGTTTAGGATTTTCCCACGAGCAGTACTTC. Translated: CASSLGFSHEQYF.

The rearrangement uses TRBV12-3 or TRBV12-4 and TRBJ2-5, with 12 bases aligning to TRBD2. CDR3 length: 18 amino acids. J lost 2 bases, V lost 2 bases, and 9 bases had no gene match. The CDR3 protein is CASSLRLAGVTGQETQYF. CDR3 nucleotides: TGTGCCAGCAGTTTACGACTAGCGGGAGTAACTGGGCAAGAGACCCAGTACTTC.

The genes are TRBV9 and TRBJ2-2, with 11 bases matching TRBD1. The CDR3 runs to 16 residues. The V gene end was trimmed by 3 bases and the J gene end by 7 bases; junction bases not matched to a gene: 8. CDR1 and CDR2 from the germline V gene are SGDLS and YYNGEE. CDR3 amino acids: CASSAPGTGGGGELFF. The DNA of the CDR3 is TGTGCCAGCAGCGCCCCCGGGACAGGGGGAGGCGGGGAGCTGTTTTTT. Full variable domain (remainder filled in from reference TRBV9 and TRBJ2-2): DSGVTQTPKHLITATGQRVTLRCSPRSGDLSVYWYQQSLDQGLQFLIQYYNGEERAKGNILERFSAQQFPDLHSELNLSSLELGDSALYFCASSAPGTGGGGELFFGEGSRLTVL.